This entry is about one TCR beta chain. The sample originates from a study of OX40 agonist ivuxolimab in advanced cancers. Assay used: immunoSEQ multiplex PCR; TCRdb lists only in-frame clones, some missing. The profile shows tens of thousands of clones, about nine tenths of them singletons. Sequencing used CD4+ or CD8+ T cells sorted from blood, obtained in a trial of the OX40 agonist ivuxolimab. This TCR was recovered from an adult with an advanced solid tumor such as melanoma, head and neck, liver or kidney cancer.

The CDR3 sequence: CASSPRKNSGANVLTF. DNA for the CDR3: TGTGCCAGCTCACCCCGAAAGAATTCTGGGGCCAACGTCCTGACTTTC. The V call is TRBV18, the J call TRBJ2-6; D ambiguous. Trimming cost V 3 bases and J 1 base, with 10 bases left between them. The length of the CDR3 is 16 residues. Germline V gene sequence: CDR1 KGHSH, CDR2 LQKENI.